These 30 T cell receptor beta chains were sequenced from one sample in a study of CD8+ T cells in alopecia areata. Regarding treatment: oral pan-JAK inhibitor, 5-10 mg twice daily. Reverse transcribed after extraction, RNA yielded cDNA as the sequencing template. Repertoires were generated with immunoSEQ multiplex PCR, while TCRdb's copy carries only in-frame clones and drops some. The sample lists some 130,000 clones, nearly 55% seen once, with approximately 15% in the top ten. The sequencing used CD8+ T cells sorted from blood, collected at week 4, from a patient treated with tofacitinib. The receptors shown here come from a human donor with alopecia areata.

This clone was detected a few times. This sequence joins TRBV2 and TRBJ2-1; TRBD1 or TRBD2 may be the D gene (5 bases each). The CDR3 contains 14 residues. Per the germline V gene, CDR1 is SNHLY and CDR2 is FYNNEI. Trimming took off 4 bases at V and 2 bases at J, with 9 bases between the two ends. CDR3 in amino acids: CASSGGGAYNEQFF. The CDR3 DNA is TGTGCCAGCAGTGGTGGGGGAGCCTACAATGAGCAGTTCTTC.

This clone was seen more than once but under ten times. The chain's CDR3 is CASSRQGANTGELFF. Written as DNA, the CDR3 is TGTGCCAGCAGTAGACAGGGGGCGAACACCGGGGAGCTGTTTTTT. The chain couples TRBV6-4 to TRBJ2-2, with 9 positions matching TRBD1. The length of the CDR3 is 15 residues. CDR1 and CDR2 from the germline V gene are MRHNA and SNTAGT. Trimming at V came to 5 bases and at J to 0 bases, leaving 1 base not matched to a gene.

The chain couples TRBV11-2 to TRBJ2-1; 11 bases match TRBD2. The CDR3 sequence is 17 residues long. CDR1 SGHAT and CDR2 FQNNGV come from the germline V gene. Unmatched junction bases numbered 4, after V lost 1 base and J lost 2 bases. For the CDR3, the DNA is TGTGCCAGCAGCTTAGTGTTAGCGGGGGGGCCCTACAATGAGCAGTTCTTC. This codes for CASSLVLAGGPYNEQFF.

The chain links TRBV5-6 to TRBJ2-2, with D possibly called TRBD1 or TRBD2 (5 bases each). V shed 4 bases and J shed 3 bases, with 10 bases lying between them. This CDR3 has 14 amino acids. Germline CDR1 SGHDT, CDR2 YYEEEE. The CDR3 DNA reads as TGTGCCAGCAGCCTCTGGGGGTACACCGGGGAGCTGTTTTTT. Translation gives CASSLWGYTGELFF.

The chain joins TRBV7-6 to TRBJ2-3; D unresolved. Germline V CDR1 and CDR2: SGHVS, FNYEAQ. The V and J ends lost 4 bases and 2 bases respectively, with 4 bases between them. This CDR3 is 12 amino acids long. CDR3 sequence reads: CASSYTTDTQYF. In DNA, the CDR3 is TGTGCCAGCAGCTATACCACAGATACGCAGTATTTT. Based on the CDR3 plus reference TRBV7-6 and TRBJ2-3, the full variable domain is GAGVSQSPRYKVTKRGQDVALRCDPISGHVSLYWYRQALGQGPEFLTYFNYEAQQDKSGLPNDRFSAERPEGSISTLTIQRTEQRDSAMYRCASSYTTDTQYFGPGTRLTVL.

The chain links TRBV6-5 to TRBJ2-1; TRBD2 matches 8 bases. The CDR3 is 15 residues long. Germline assignment: CDR1 MNHEY and CDR2 SVGAGI. Losses at the gene ends were 4 bases for V and 8 bases for J; bases not matched to a gene: 10. In DNA, the CDR3 is TGTGCCAGCAGTTCCGGGGGGGGCCGGTACGATGAGCAGTTCTTC. Amino acids: CASSSGGGRYDEQFF.

This clone was seen only a few times. Distinct nucleotide sequences in the sample also encode this CDR3. V usage is TRBV9 and J usage is TRBJ2-3; no reliable D call. CDR1 and CDR2 from the germline V gene are SGDLS and YYNGEE. This CDR3 region has 13 residues. V lost 0 bases and J lost 0, with 2 bases in between. The CDR3 loop is CASSVVSTDTQYF. Written as DNA, the CDR3 is TGTGCCAGCAGCGTAGTGAGCACAGATACGCAGTATTTT. Combining the CDR3 with reference TRBV9 and TRBJ2-3 gives the whole variable domain DSGVTQTPKHLITATGQRVTLRCSPRSGDLSVYWYQQSLDQGLQFLIQYYNGEERAKGNILERFSAQQFPDLHSELNLSSLELGDSALYFCASSVVSTDTQYFGPGTRLTVL.

The chain uses TRBV6-4 and TRBJ2-3; D is unclear. CDR1 is MRHNA and CDR2 is SNTAGT in the germline V gene. There are 14 residues in the CDR3. V lost 4 bases to trimming and J lost 2 bases, with 10 bases between them. CDR3 sequence (DNA): TGTGCCAGCAGTGCGGGCATTTCCACAGATACGCAGTATTTT. Translating it yields CASSAGISTDTQYF.

This rearrangement joins TRBV6-6 to TRBJ2-3; D is unclear. CDR3 size: 12 residues. V was trimmed by 6 bases and J by 2 bases, leaving 6 bases between them. Germline CDR1 is MNHNY and CDR2 is SVGAGI (reference sequence). This CDR3 is CASRVYTDTQYF. CDR3 DNA sequence: TGTGCCAGCAGGGTCTACACAGATACGCAGTATTTT.

This chain links TRBV29-1 with TRBJ2-2; perhaps TRBD1 as D (5 bases). Trimming pared 3 bases from V and 7 bases from J, leaving 15 bases between. Per germline, CDR1 SQVTM and CDR2 ANQGSEA. The CDR3 runs 14 residues. The CDR3: CSVENPSGFGELFF. The DNA of the CDR3 is TGCAGCGTTGAGAATCCCTCAGGGTTCGGGGAGCTGTTTTTT.

The V and J genes are TRBV11-2 and TRBJ2-7, with 9 bases lining up with TRBD1. The CDR3 has 17 residues. The V segment lost 0 bases and the J segment 5 bases; nucleotides outside the gene matches: 11. CDR1 is SGHAT, CDR2 FQNNGV, per germline. CDR3 residues: CASSLDHHGTGTDEQYF. CDR3 DNA sequence: TGTGCCAGCAGCTTAGACCATCACGGGACAGGGACTGACGAGCAGTACTTC.

This clone was counted only a few times. This chain links TRBV4-2 with TRBJ1-4; D gene ambiguous. Germline lookup yields CDR1 LGHNA and CDR2 YNFKEQ. Trimming cost V 1 base and J 4 bases, with 10 bases left between them. This CDR3 contains 15 residues. Written as DNA, the CDR3 is TGTGCCAGCAGCCAAGGGGAATTTGGTAATGAAAAACTGTTTTTT. Protein: CASSQGEFGNEKLFF.

This clone was seen a few times. The J gene is TRBJ2-2, the V gene TRBV6-4; D could derive from TRBD1 or TRBD2 (5 bases each). Germline CDR1 MRHNA, CDR2 SNTAGT. The ends were cut back, 2 bases at V and 2 bases at J, with 9 bases in the middle. There are 15 residues in the CDR3. The CDR3 is CASSDNGDNTGELFF. DNA of the CDR3: TGTGCCAGCAGTGACAATGGGGACAACACCGGGGAGCTGTTTTTT.

The chain joins TRBV5-1 to TRBJ1-1; 8 bases align to TRBD1. V was clipped by 3 bases and J by 3 bases; unmatched bases: 4. The CDR3 spans 14 residues. In germline, CDR1 is SGHRS, CDR2 YFSETQ. CDR3 nucleotide sequence: TGCGCCAGCAGCTCGGGACAGGCCTACACTGAAGCTTTCTTT. This codes for CASSSGQAYTEAFF.

V gene TRBV5-1 combines with J gene TRBJ2-5; D is possibly TRBD1 (6 bases). Germline CDR1 and CDR2: SGHRS and YFSETQ. Trimming took 4 bases from V and 9 from J, leaving 25 bases between them. The CDR3 covers 16 residues. This CDR3 reads CASSRNREIGALPQYF. As DNA, the CDR3 is TGCGCCAGCAGCAGAAACAGGGAGATCGGTGCCTTGCCCCAGTACTTC.

This clone was recorded once. The V call is TRBV4-2, the J call TRBJ1-1; D call uncertain. The V end was cut by 5 bases, the J end by 6 bases, with 13 bases between. Germline CDR1 reads LGHNA; CDR2 reads YNFKEQ. CDR3 length: 13 amino acids. Here the CDR3 DNA reads TGTGCCAGCAGCTCCCAGACCGAATCTGAAGCTTTCTTT. Translating gives CASSSQTESEAFF.

This clone turned up a few times. The rearrangement links TRBV27 to TRBJ2-7; perhaps TRBD1 as D (6 bases). CDR3 length: 13 residues. V was trimmed by 5 bases and J by 5 bases, leaving 13 bases between them. CDR1 and CDR2 from the germline V gene are MNHEY and SMNVEV (reference sequence). The CDR3 here is CASSPNRGNEQYF. The CDR3 nucleotides read TGTGCCAGCAGTCCTAATAGGGGGAACGAGCAGTACTTC.

This chain links TRBV13 with TRBJ1-1; a weak D match, TRBD1 (6 bases). Germline CDR1 is PRHDT and CDR2 is FYEKMQ (reference sequence). V was shortened by 5 bases and J by 8 bases, with 12 bases between the two germline ends. The CDR3 runs to 12 residues. The CDR3 loop is CASSEDRREAFF. Written as DNA, the CDR3 is TGTGCCAGCAGCGAAGACAGGAGAGAAGCTTTCTTT.

The chain has TRBV27 and TRBJ2-1; D remains unclear. The CDR3 runs 14 residues. Germline V CDR1 and CDR2: MNHEY, SMNVEV (reference sequence). Trimming shortened V by 3 bases and J by 9 bases, and 15 bases separated the two germline ends. DNA of the CDR3: TGTGCCAGCAGTTTCCCCTCAGTTCGCGGTGAGCAGTTCTTC. Protein product: CASSFPSVRGEQFF.

V usage is TRBV15 and J usage is TRBJ2-7; 10 bases fit TRBD2. CDR3 length equals 15 residues. Trimming removed 1 base from V and 4 bases from J; junction bases left unmatched: 4. Per germline, CDR1 LNHNV and CDR2 YYDKDF (reference sequence). The CDR3 loop reads CATSRGAGGRYEQYF. In DNA form, the CDR3 reads TGTGCCACCAGCAGAGGAGCGGGGGGGAGGTACGAGCAGTACTTC.

This clone has only one observation. This chain links TRBV27 with TRBJ1-5, with D possibly TRBD1 on 6 matching bases. The V end lost 5 bases, the J end lost 4 bases, and 15 bases lay between the germline ends. Germline CDR1 MNHEY, CDR2 SMNVEV (reference sequence). The CDR3 totals 15 residues. The CDR3 DNA is TGTGCCAGCAGTCCCACAGGGATTTTGAATCAGCCCCAGCATTTT. Protein: CASSPTGILNQPQHF.

In DNA, the CDR3 is TGTGCCAGCAGCTTAGATCCTACTACCTTCTACGAGCAGTACTTC. As protein: CASSLDPTTFYEQYF. This chain joins TRBV11-2 and TRBJ2-7; D gene uncertain. The CDR3 sequence is 15 residues long. Germline loops: CDR1 SGHAT, CDR2 FQNNGV. Deletions cut 0 bases from V and 3 bases from J, with 12 bases between.

This clone was found many times. V usage is TRBV7-9 and J usage is TRBJ2-7, with a weak D call TRBD1 (6 bases). This CDR3 region has 14 residues. Germline-derived CDR1 and CDR2 are SEHNR and FQNEAQ (reference sequence). V lost 3 bases to trimming and J lost 3 bases, with 12 bases between them. CDR3 region: CASSFQDSSYEQYF. CDR3 coding DNA: TGTGCCAGCAGCTTCCAGGACAGTAGCTACGAGCAGTACTTC.

The J gene is TRBJ2-5, the V gene TRBV6-5; the D gene is possibly TRBD2 (6 bases). Trimming removed 2 bases at V and 3 bases at J, with 10 bases between. Germline V CDR1 and CDR2: MNHEY, SVGAGI. This CDR3 comprises 14 residues. The CDR3: CASSYVTGEETQYF. The CDR3 DNA reads TGTGCCAGCAGTTACGTAACGGGGGAAGAGACCCAGTACTTC.

Notes on this clone: One end of the junction is discordant with germline, which a read error may explain. The chain recombines TRBV6-4 with TRBJ2-1; TRBD2 aligns across 9 bases. In germline, CDR1 is MRHNA, CDR2 SNTAGT. The CDR3 runs to 15 residues. Written as DNA, the CDR3 is TGTGCCAGCAGTTACTCTCACCAGCGGGGGGTCGAGCAGTTCTTC. This encodes CASSYSHQRGVEQFF.

This chain uses TRBV6-4 with TRBJ1-1; no definite D call. There are 13 residues in the CDR3. CDR1 is MRHNA, CDR2 SNTAGT, per germline. Trimming pared 2 bases from V and 1 base from J, leaving 5 bases between. The CDR3 DNA reads TGTGCCAGCAGTGACGGGGAGAACACTGAAGCTTTCTTT. Translation: CASSDGENTEAFF.

This clone appeared many times. CDR3 nucleotide sequence: TGTGCCAGCAGCCGGGGGGCGAACAATGAGCAGTTCTTC. Its translation: CASSRGANNEQFF. The chain joins TRBV7-9 to TRBJ2-1, with D tentatively TRBD2 (7 bases). The CDR3 length is 13 residues. Germline values: CDR1 SEHNR, CDR2 FQNEAQ (reference sequence). Trimming removed 5 bases at V and 5 bases at J, with 10 bases between.

The gene calls are TRBV9 and TRBJ1-1, with D maybe TRBD1 (6 bases). The CDR3 runs to 14 residues. Germline V gene lookup returns CDR1 SGDLS and CDR2 YYNGEE. V lost 3 bases to trimming and J lost 1 base, with 10 bases between them. In nucleotides, the CDR3 is TGTGCCAGCAGCGCGGGACATCCGAACACTGAAGCTTTCTTT. It translates to CASSAGHPNTEAFF. Full variable domain (rest looked up from reference TRBV9 and TRBJ1-1): DSGVTQTPKHLITATGQRVTLRCSPRSGDLSVYWYQQSLDQGLQFLIQYYNGEERAKGNILERFSAQQFPDLHSELNLSSLELGDSALYFCASSAGHPNTEAFFGQGTRLTVV.

This clone was observed a handful of times. This chain links TRBV30 with TRBJ1-1; D gene uncertain. CDR3 length equals 13 residues. V gave up 2 bases and J gave up 1 base, with 8 bases separating them. Germline lookup yields CDR1 GTSNPN and CDR2 SVGIG (reference sequence). The CDR3 protein is CAWSSTANTEAFF. In DNA form, the CDR3 reads TGTGCCTGGAGTTCTACAGCGAACACTGAAGCTTTCTTT.

The chain employs TRBV5-6 and TRBJ1-6, with 9 bases lining up with TRBD1. Unmatched junction bases numbered 3, after V lost 4 bases and J lost 4 bases. Looked up from germline, CDR1 is SGHDT and CDR2 is YYEEEE. This CDR3 region has 15 residues. This CDR3 is CASSPDRGYNSPLHF. For the CDR3, the DNA is TGTGCCAGCAGCCCGGACAGGGGTTATAATTCACCCCTCCACTTT.